The T cell receptor beta chain described here comes from a study of T cell repertoires in cytomegalovirus infection. Study at large: The authors relied on CMV epitopes, both recently identified HLA-C-restricted and well-studied HLA-B-restricted. The public TCR beta signatures pointed to both CMV infection and matching HLA type.

Via MiXCR, TCRdb re-called the reads, giving one row per CDR3 protein. The repertoire holds over 100,000 distinct CDR3 sequences, with under 30% as singletons. The V and J ends lost 8 bases and 8 bases, in that order; junction bases with no gene match: 15. The CDR3 has 15 residues. Germline CDR1 MNHEY, CDR2 SMNVEV (reference sequence). Findings and caveats of the study: The study found HLA-C-restricted CMV-specific TCR beta clonotypes dominating the ex vivo response.

In regard to this clonotype: What it binds is unknown.

Specimen: CD8+ T cells from cultured PBMCs, collected from culture after CMV antigen stimulation. The gene calls are TRBV27 and TRBJ1-2, with 9 bases fitting TRBD1. The clonotype comes from a human donor in good health (CMV status not recorded). Some clones in this sample may be carry-over from other donors' samples. The CDR3 DNA reads TGTGCCAGCGACGGCGGCCCCCGGGACAGGGAGGGCTACACCTTC. This codes for CASDGGPRDREGYTF.